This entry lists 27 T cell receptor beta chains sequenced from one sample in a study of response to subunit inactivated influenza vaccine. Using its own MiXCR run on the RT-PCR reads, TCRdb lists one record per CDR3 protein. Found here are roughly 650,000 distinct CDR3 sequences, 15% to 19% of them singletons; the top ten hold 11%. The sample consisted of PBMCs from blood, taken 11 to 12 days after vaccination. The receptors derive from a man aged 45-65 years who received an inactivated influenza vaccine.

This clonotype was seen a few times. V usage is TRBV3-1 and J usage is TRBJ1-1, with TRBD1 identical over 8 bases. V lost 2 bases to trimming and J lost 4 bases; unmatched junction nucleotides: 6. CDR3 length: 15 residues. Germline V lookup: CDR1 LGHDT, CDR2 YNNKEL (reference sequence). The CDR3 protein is CASSQPLTGGTEAFF. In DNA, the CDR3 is TGTGCCAGCAGCCAACCCCTTACAGGGGGCACTGAAGCTTTCTTT.

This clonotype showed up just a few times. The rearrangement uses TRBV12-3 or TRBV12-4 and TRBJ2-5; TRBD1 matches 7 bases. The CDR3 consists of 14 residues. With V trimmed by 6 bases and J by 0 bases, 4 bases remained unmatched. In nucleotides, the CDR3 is TGTGCCAGCAGACGAGACAGGGACCAAGAGACCCAGTACTTC. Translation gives CASRRDRDQETQYF.

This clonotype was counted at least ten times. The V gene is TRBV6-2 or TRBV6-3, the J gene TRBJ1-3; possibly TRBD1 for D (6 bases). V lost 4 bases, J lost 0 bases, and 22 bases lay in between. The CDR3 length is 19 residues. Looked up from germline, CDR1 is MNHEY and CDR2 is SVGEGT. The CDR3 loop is CASSSFTTWDTYSGNTIYF. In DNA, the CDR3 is TGTGCCAGCAGTTCCTTCACAACATGGGACACCTACTCTGGAAACACCATATATTTT.

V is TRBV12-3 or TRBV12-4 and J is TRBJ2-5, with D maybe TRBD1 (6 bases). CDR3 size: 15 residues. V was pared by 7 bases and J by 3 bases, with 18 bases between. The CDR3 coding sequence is TGTGCCAGCACCGCCGGGACAAGCTATGAAGAGACCCAGTACTTC. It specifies CASTAGTSYEETQYF.

In DNA, the CDR3 is TGTGCCAGCAAAGTTGGAGGAAATGGCTACACCTTC. Amino acid sequence: CASKVGGNGYTF. This chain uses TRBV6-2 or TRBV6-3 with TRBJ1-2; D is unresolved. The germline V gene has CDR1 MNHEY and CDR2 SVGEGT. The V end lost 7 bases, the J end lost 6 bases, and 12 bases lay between the germline ends. This CDR3 region has 12 residues.

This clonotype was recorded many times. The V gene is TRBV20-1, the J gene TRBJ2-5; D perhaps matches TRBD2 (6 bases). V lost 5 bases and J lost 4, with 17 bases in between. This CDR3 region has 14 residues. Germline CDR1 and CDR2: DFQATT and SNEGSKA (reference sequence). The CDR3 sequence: CSARPSESRETQYF. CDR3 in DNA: TGCAGTGCTCGCCCTAGCGAGTCGAGAGAGACCCAGTACTTC.

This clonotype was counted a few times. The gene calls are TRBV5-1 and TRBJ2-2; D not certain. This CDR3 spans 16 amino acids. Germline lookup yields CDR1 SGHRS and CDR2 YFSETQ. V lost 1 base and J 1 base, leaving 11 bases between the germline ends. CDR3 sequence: CASSLIEWGNTGELFF. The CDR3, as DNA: TGCGCCAGCAGCTTGATCGAGTGGGGGAACACCGGGGAGCTGTTTTTT. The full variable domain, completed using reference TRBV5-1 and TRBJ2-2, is KAGVTQTPRYLIKTRGQQVTLSCSPISGHRSVSWYQQTPGQGLQFLFEYFSETQRNKGNFPGRFSGRQFSNSRSEMNVSTLELGDSALYLCASSLIEWGNTGELFFGEGSRLTVL.

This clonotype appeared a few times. This chain's CDR3 is CASKAPEYGEQFF. CDR3 sequence (DNA): TGCGCCAGCAAGGCACCTGAGTATGGTGAGCAGTTCTTC. The genes are TRBV23-1 and TRBJ2-1, with D unclear. TRBV23-1 is noted as an ORF with a role that remains uncertain. The CDR3 has 13 residues. V was pared by 7 bases and J by 9 bases, with 16 bases between.

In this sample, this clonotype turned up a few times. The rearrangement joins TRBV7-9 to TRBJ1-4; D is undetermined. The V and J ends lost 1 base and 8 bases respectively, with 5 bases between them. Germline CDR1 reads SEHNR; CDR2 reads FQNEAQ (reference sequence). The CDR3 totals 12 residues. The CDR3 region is CASSLVEEKLFF. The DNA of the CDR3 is TGTGCCAGCAGCTTAGTGGAGGAAAAACTGTTTTTT. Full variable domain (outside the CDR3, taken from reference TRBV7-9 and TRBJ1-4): DTGVSQNPRHKITKRGQNVTFRCDPISEHNRLYWYRQTLGQGPEFLTYFQNEAQLEKSRLLSDRFSAERPKGSFSTLEIQRTEQGDSAMYLCASSLVEEKLFFGSGTQLSVL.

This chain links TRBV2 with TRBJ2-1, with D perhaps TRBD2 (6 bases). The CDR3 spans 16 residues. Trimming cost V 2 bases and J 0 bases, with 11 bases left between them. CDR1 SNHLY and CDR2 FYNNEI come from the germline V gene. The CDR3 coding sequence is TGTGCCAGCAGTGAATTCGGGGGACTCTCCTACAATGAGCAGTTCTTC. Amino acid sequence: CASSEFGGLSYNEQFF.

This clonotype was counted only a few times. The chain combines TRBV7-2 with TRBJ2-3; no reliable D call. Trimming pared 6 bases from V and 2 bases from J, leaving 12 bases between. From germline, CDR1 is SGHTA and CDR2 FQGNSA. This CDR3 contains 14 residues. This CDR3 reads CASRSGPYTDTQYF. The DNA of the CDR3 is TGTGCCAGCAGGTCCGGGCCATACACAGATACGCAGTATTTT. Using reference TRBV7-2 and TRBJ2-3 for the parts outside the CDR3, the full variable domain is GAGVSQSPSNKVTEKGKDVELRCDPISGHTALYWYRQSLGQGLEFLIYFQGNSAPDKSGLPSDRFSAERTGGSVSTLTIQRTQQEDSAVYLCASRSGPYTDTQYFGPGTRLTVL.

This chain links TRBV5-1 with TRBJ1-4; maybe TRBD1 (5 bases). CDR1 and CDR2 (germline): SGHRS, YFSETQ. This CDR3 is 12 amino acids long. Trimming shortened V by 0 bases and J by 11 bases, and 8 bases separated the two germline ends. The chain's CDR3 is CASSLDEGKLFF. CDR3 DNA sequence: TGCGCCAGCAGCTTGGATGAGGGGAAACTGTTTTTT.

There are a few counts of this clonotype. CDR3 region: CASCALAGDQAEQYF. DNA of the CDR3: TGTGCCAGCTGTGCCCTAGCGGGAGACCAGGCCGAGCAGTACTTC. This chain joins TRBV18 and TRBJ2-7; 10 bases match TRBD2. Looked up from germline, CDR1 is KGHSH and CDR2 is LQKENI. The trim removed 7 bases at V and 6 bases at J, leaving 12 bases unmatched. This CDR3 is 15 amino acids long.

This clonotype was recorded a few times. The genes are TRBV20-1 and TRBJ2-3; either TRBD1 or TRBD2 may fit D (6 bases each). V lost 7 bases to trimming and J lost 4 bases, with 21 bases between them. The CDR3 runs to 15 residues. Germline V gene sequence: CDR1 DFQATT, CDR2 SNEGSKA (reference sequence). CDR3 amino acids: CSDSGAPPRADTQYF. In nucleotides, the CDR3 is TGCAGTGATTCGGGGGCCCCTCCCCGGGCAGATACGCAGTATTTT.

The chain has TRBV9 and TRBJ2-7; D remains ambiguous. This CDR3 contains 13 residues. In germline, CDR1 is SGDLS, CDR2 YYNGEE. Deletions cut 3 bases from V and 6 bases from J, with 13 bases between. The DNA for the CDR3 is TGTGCCAGCAGCGAAACCTCTGGCACCGAGCAGTACTTC. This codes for CASSETSGTEQYF. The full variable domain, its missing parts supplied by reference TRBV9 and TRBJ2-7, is DSGVTQTPKHLITATGQRVTLRCSPRSGDLSVYWYQQSLDQGLQFLIQYYNGEERAKGNILERFSAQQFPDLHSELNLSSLELGDSALYFCASSETSGTEQYFGPGTRLTVT.

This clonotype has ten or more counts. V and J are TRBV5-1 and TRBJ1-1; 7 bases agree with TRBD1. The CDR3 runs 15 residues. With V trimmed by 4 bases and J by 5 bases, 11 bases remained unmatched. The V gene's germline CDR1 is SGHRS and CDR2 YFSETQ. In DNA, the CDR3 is TGCGCCAGCAGCGCACTGACAGGGCTCAGGACTGAAGCTTTCTTT. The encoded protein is CASSALTGLRTEAFF.

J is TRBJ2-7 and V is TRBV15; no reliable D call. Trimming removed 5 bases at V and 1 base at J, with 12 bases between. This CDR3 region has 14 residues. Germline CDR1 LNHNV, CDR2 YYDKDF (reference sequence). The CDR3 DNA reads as TGTGCCACCAGCGGCGACATGGGTTCCTACGAGCAGTACTTC. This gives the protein CATSGDMGSYEQYF.

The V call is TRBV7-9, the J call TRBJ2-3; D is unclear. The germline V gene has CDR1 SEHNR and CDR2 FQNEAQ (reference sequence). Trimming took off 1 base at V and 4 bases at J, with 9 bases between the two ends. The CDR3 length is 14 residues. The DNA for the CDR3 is TGTGCCAGCAGCTTAGGCAGGCACGCAGATACGCAGTATTTT. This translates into CASSLGRHADTQYF.

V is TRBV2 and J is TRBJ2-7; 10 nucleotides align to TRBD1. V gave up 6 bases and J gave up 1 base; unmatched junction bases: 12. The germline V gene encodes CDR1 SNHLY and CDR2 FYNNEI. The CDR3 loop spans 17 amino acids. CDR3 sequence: CASRLRLPGQGSYEQYF. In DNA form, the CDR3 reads TGTGCCAGCAGGCTCAGACTCCCGGGACAGGGGTCCTACGAGCAGTACTTC.

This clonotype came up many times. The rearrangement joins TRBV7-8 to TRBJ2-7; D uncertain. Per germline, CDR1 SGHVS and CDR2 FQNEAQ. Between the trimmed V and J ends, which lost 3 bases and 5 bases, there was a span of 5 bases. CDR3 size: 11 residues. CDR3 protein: CASSFGDEQYF. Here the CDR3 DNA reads TGTGCCAGCAGCTTTGGCGACGAGCAGTACTTC.

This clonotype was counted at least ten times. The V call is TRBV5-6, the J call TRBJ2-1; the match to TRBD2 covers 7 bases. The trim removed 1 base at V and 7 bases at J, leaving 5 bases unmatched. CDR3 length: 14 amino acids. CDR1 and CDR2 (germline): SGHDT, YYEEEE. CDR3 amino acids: CASSLSGLTNEQFF. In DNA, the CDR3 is TGTGCCAGCAGCTTGTCGGGACTAACAAATGAGCAGTTCTTC.

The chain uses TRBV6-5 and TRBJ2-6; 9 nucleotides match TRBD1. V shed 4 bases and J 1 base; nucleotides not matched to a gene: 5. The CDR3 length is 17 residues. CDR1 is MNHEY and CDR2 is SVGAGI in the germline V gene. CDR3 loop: CASSSTGGASGANVLTF. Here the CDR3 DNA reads TGTGCCAGCAGTTCAACAGGGGGCGCGTCTGGGGCCAACGTCCTGACTTTC.

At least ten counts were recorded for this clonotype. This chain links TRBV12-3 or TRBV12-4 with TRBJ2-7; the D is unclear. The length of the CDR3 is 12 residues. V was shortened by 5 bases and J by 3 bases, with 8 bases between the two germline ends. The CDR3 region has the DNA TGTGCCAGCAGTCTAGGGTTCTACGAGCAGTACTTC. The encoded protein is CASSLGFYEQYF.

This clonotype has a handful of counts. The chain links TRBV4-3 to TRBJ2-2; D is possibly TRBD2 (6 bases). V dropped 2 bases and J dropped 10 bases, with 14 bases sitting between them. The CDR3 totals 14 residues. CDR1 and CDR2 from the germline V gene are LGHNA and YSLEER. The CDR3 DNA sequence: TGCGCCAGCAGCCAAAACGGCGGGGCCGTGGAGCTGTTTTTT. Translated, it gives CASSQNGGAVELFF.

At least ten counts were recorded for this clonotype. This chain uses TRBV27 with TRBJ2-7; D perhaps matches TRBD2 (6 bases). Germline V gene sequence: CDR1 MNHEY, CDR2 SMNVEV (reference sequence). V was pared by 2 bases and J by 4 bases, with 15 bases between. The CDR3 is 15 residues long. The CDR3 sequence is CASSLGGGTVYEQYF. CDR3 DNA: TGTGCCAGCAGTTTAGGGGGAGGCACCGTTTACGAGCAGTACTTC.

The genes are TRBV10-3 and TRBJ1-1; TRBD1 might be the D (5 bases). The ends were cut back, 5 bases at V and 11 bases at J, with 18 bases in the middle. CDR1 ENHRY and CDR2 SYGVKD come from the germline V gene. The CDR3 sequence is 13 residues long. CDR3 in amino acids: CAISSGAAPVAFF. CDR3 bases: TGTGCCATCAGTTCCGGGGCCGCCCCGGTCGCTTTCTTT.

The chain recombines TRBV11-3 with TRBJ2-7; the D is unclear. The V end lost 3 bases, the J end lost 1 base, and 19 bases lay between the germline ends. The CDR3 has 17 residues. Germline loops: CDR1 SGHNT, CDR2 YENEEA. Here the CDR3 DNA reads TGTGCCAGCAGCTTGGCACTCCTTCGACCCGTATCCTACGAGCAGTACTTC. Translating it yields CASSLALLRPVSYEQYF. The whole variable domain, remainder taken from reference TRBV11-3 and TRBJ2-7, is EAGVVQSPRYKIIEKKQPVAFWCNPISGHNTLYWYLQNLGQGPELLIRYENEEAVDDSQLPKDRFSAERLKGVDSTLKIQPAELGDSAVYLCASSLALLRPVSYEQYFGPGTRLTVT.